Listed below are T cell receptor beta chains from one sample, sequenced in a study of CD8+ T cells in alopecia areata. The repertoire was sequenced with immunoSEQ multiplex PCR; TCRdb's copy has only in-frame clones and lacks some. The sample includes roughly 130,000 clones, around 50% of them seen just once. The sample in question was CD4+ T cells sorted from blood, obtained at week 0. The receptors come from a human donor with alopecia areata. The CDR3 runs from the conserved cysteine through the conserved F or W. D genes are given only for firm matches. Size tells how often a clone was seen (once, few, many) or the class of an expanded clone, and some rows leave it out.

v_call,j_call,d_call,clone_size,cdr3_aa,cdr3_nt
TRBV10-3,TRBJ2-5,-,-,CAISGFTGGRKTQYF,TGTGCCATCAGTGGCTTCACGGGTGGGAGAAAGACCCAGTACTTC
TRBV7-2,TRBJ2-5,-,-,CASSPRVWETQYF,TGTGCCAGCAGCCCCCGGGTATGGGAGACCCAGTACTTC
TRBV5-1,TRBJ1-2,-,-,CASSPGEGYGYTF,TGCGCCAGCAGCCCAGGGGAAGGCTATGGCTACACCTTC
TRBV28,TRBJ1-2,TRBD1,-,CASSSGTGGLYGYTF,TGTGCCAGCAGCTCCGGGACAGGAGGACTTTATGGCTACACCTTC
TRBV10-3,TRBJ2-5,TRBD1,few,CAISGGTGQETQYF,TGTGCCATCAGTGGTGGGACAGGGCAGGAGACCCAGTACTTC
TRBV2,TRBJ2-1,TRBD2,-,CASIRLAALNEQFF,TGTGCCAGCATTAGACTAGCGGCCCTCAATGAGCAGTTCTTC
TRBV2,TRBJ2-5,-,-,CASSGMRTQYF,TGTGCCAGCAGTGGTATGAGGACCCAGTACTTC
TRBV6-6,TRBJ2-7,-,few,CASSYQWGPGGEQYF,TGTGCCAGCAGTTACCAGTGGGGACCCGGCGGCGAGCAGTACTTC
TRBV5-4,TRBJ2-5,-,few,CASSWGSPGQETQYF,TGTGCCAGCAGCTGGGGGTCCCCGGGGCAAGAGACCCAGTACTTC
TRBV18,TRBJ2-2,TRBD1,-,CASSPIQTGEVHTGELFF,TGTGCCAGCTCACCAATACAAACAGGGGAAGTTCACACCGGGGAGCTGTTTTTT
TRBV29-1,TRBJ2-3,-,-,CSVGPGGTDTQYF,TGCAGCGTTGGACCAGGGGGCACAGATACGCAGTATTTT
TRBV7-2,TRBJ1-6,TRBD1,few,CASSRGQGYSPLHF,TGTGCCAGCAGCCGTGGACAGGGGTATTCACCCCTCCACTTT
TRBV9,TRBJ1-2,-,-,CASSVEPDNYGYTF,TGTGCCAGCAGCGTAGAACCAGACAACTATGGCTACACCTTC
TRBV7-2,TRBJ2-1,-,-,CASSSDPSYNEQFF,TGTGCCAGCAGCTCAGACCCGAGCTACAATGAGCAGTTCTTC
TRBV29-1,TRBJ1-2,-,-,CSVERGRGQGNGYTF,TGCAGCGTTGAAAGGGGCCGGGGGCAAGGAAATGGCTACACCTTC
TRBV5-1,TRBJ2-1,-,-,CASSLEAGSYNEQFF,TGCGCCAGCAGCTTGGAGGCTGGCTCCTACAATGAGCAGTTCTTC
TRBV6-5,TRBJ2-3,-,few,CASSYGRWASTDTQYF,TGTGCCAGCAGTTACGGGCGATGGGCTAGCACAGATACGCAGTATTTT
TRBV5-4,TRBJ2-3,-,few,CASSSDGTSIHTDTQYF,TGTGCCAGCAGCTCGGACGGGACCTCCATTCACACAGATACGCAGTATTTT
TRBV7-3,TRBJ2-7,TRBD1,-,CASSHTGDEQYF,TGTGCCAGCAGCCACACAGGGGACGAGCAGTACTTC
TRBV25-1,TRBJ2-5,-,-,CASSESQGGHETQYF,TGTGCCAGCAGTGAATCCCAGGGGGGGCACGAGACCCAGTACTTC
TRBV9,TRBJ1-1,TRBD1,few,CASSAINGQGSEAFF,TGTGCCAGCAGCGCAATAAATGGACAGGGCTCTGAAGCTTTCTTT
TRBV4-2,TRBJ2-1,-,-,CASSQDYRAHVGEQFF,TGTGCCAGCAGCCAAGATTACAGGGCCCATGTCGGGGAGCAGTTCTTC
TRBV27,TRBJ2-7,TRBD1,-,CASSLMGQGATEQYF,TGTGCCAGCAGTTTAATGGGACAGGGGGCAACCGAGCAGTACTTC
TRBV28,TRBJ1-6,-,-,CASSLRERNSPLHF,TGTGCCAGCAGCCTTCGGGAGAGGAATTCACCCCTCCACTTT
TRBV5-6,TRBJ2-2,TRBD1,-,CASSKTNPGQRTGELFF,TGTGCCAGCAGCAAGACCAATCCGGGACAGCGGACCGGGGAGCTGTTTTTT
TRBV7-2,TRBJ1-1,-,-,CASSLGMGGDTEAFF,TGTGCCAGCAGCTTAGGTATGGGAGGGGACACTGAAGCTTTCTTT
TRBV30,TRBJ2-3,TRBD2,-,CAWSLTSGIADTQYF,TGTGCCTGGAGTCTGACTAGCGGGATAGCAGATACGCAGTATTTT
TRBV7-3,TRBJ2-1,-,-,CASSLILGGVNEQFF,TGTGCCAGCAGCTTAATCCTGGGGGGCGTGAATGAGCAGTTCTTC
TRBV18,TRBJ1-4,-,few,CASSLPAGTEEKLFF,TGTGCCAGCTCACTACCTGCCGGGACGGAGGAAAAACTGTTTTTT
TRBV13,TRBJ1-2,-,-,CASSPRKGRYGYTF,TGTGCCAGCAGCCCCCGGAAAGGACGCTATGGCTACACCTTC
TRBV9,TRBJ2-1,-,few,CASSAPLYNEQFF,TGTGCCAGCAGCGCCCCACTTTACAATGAGCAGTTCTTC
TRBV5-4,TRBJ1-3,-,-,CASSLKGIGSGNTIYF,TGTGCCAGCAGCTTAAAGGGAATCGGTTCTGGAAACACCATATATTTT
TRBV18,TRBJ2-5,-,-,CASSPTQGQLETQYF,TGTGCCAGCTCACCTACCCAGGGCCAGCTAGAGACCCAGTACTTC
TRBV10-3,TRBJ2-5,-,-,CAISEAPPMGAGTETQYF,TGTGCCATCAGTGAGGCGCCCCCGATGGGGGCCGGTACGGAGACCCAGTACTTC
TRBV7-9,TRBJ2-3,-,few,CASSFGTLLEVTDTQYF,TGTGCCAGCAGCTTCGGGACCCTTCTTGAGGTCACAGATACGCAGTATTTT
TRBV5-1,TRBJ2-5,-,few,CASSLADKGGETQYF,TGCGCCAGCAGCTTGGCAGACAAGGGCGGGGAGACCCAGTACTTC
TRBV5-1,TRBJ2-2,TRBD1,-,CASSLYGTDNTGELFF,TGCGCCAGCAGCTTGTACGGGACAGACAACACCGGGGAGCTGTTTTTT
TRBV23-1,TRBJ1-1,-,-,CASSLQGKCTEAFF,TGCGCCAGCAGCCTACAGGGAAAGTGCACTGAAGCTTTCTTT
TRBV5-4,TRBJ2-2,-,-,CASSSSISVTGELFF,TGTGCCAGCAGCTCTAGCATTTCGGTGACCGGGGAGCTGTTTTTT
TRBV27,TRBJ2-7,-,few,CAILSGYYEQYF,TGTGCCATCCTGTCGGGATACTACGAGCAGTACTTC
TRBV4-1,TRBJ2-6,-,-,CASSQEGQSSGANVLTF,TGCGCCAGCAGCCAAGAAGGACAGTCCTCTGGGGCCAACGTCCTGACTTTC
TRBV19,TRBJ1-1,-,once,CATTTHRRGDTEAFF,TGTGCCACCACCACCCACAGGAGGGGGGATACTGAAGCTTTCTTT
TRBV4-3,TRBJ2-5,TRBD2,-,CASSQEGWGGETQYF,TGCGCCAGCAGCCAAGAAGGATGGGGGGGAGAGACCCAGTACTTC
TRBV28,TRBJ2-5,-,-,CASSAFKYQETQYF,TGTGCCAGCAGTGCGTTCAAGTACCAAGAGACCCAGTACTTC
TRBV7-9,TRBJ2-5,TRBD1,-,CASSLARQGGHQETQYF,TGTGCCAGCAGCTTAGCCCGACAGGGGGGACACCAAGAGACCCAGTACTTC
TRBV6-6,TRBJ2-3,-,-,CASSARRTDTQYF,TGTGCCAGCAGCGCGCGGCGGACAGATACGCAGTATTTT
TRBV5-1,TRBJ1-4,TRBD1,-,CASSFRQGGEKLFF,TGCGCCAGCAGCTTTCGACAGGGTGGGGAAAAACTGTTTTTT
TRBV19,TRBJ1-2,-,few,CASSRDARENGYTF,TGTGCCAGTAGTAGGGACGCACGCGAAAATGGCTACACCTTC
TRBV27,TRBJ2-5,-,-,CASAGSARKETQYF,TGTGCCAGCGCGGGGTCCGCCCGGAAAGAGACCCAGTACTTC
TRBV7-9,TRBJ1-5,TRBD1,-,CASSFQGALGQPQHF,TGTGCCAGCAGCTTTCAGGGGGCTCTGGGTCAGCCCCAGCATTTT
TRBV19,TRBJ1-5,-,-,CASTTSVGNNQPQHF,TGTGCCAGTACCACATCAGTCGGTAACAATCAGCCCCAGCATTTT
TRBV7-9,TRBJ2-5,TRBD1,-,CASSSGTGEETQYF,TGTGCCAGCAGCTCCGGGACAGGGGAAGAGACCCAGTACTTC
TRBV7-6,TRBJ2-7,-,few,CASSLGQGWHEQYF,TGTGCCAGCAGCTTAGGTCAGGGGTGGCACGAGCAGTACTTC
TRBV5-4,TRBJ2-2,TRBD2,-,CASSAVRGLASNTGELFF,TGTGCCAGCAGCGCAGTCAGGGGACTAGCGTCGAACACCGGGGAGCTGTTTTTT
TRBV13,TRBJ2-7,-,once,CASSYLGLAYEQYF,TGTGCCAGCAGCTATTTGGGATTAGCCTACGAGCAGTACTTC
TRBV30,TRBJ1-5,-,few,CAWSVDRSFQPQHF,TGTGCCTGGAGTGTCGACAGGAGCTTTCAGCCCCAGCATTTT
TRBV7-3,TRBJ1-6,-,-,CASGPGGGTPLHF,TGTGCCAGCGGGCCTGGAGGGGGGACACCCCTCCACTTT
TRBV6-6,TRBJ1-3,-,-,CASSYSRRGGGGTIYF,TGTGCCAGCAGTTACTCTAGAAGGGGCGGAGGTGGCACCATATATTTT
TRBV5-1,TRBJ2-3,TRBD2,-,CASTLGGSSSTDTQYF,TGCGCCAGCACGCTCGGGGGGAGCTCTAGCACAGATACGCAGTATTTT
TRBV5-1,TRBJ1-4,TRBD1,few,CASSGSTGLDEKLFF,TGCGCCAGCAGCGGCTCGACAGGGCTTGATGAAAAACTGTTTTTT